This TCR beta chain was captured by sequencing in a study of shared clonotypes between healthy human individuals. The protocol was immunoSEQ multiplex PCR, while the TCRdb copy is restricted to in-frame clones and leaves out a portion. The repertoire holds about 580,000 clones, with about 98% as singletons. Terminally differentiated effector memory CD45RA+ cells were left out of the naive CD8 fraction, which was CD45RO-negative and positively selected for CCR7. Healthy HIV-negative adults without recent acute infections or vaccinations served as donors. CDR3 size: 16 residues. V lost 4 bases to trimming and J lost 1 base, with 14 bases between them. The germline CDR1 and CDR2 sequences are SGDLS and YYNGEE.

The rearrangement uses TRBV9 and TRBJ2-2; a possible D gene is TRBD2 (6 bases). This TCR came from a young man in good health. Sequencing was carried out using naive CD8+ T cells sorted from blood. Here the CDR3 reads CASSRLGTLNTGELFF. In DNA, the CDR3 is TGTGCCAGCAGCCGGCTCGGGACTCTGAACACCGGGGAGCTGTTTTTT.